Reported below is one T cell receptor (beta chain). This sample is part of a study of blood T cell repertoires in COVID-19. Germline lookup yields CDR1 LNHDA and CDR2 SQIVND (reference sequence). Trimming pared 5 bases from V and 0 bases from J, leaving 11 bases between. The CDR3 length is 15 residues. Using immunoSEQ multiplex PCR, the repertoire was profiled, and TCRdb retains in-frame clones only, with some absent. Among roughly 280,000 clones listed, approximately 86% were seen once. The rearrangement joins TRBV19 to TRBJ1-3; a possible D gene is TRBD1 (5 bases). The sample was peripheral blood. The sequence was obtained from a woman aged 60 to 75 with COVID-19, enrolled during active disease. CDR3 in DNA: TGTGCCAGTAGTCGAGACAGATTCTCTGGAAACACCATATATTTT. Amino acid sequence: CASSRDRFSGNTIYF.